The 24 T cell receptor beta chains given below trace back to one sample, sequenced in a study of cytomegalovirus exposure and HLA in healthy donors. The PCR had 60 Vbeta and 13 Jbeta primers. Data came from immunoSEQ multiplex PCR; TCRdb stores just in-frame clones and leaves some out. Its listing shows 40,000 to 55,000 clones. The material sequenced was PBMCs. The origin of the receptors is a male donor in good health and CMV-seropositive.

The gene calls are TRBV5-1 and TRBJ2-5; D not resolved. The CDR3 is 13 amino acids. Between the trimmed V and J ends, which lost 4 bases and 4 bases, there was a span of 11 bases. CDR1 SGHRS and CDR2 YFSETQ come from the germline V gene. CDR3 in amino acids: CASSLDPGETQYF. The DNA of the CDR3 is TGCGCCAGCAGCCTGGACCCCGGAGAGACCCAGTACTTC.

J is TRBJ2-1 and V is TRBV4-1; 11 positions agree with TRBD2. The length of the CDR3 is 17 residues. The V gene end was trimmed by 4 bases and the J gene end by 0 bases; junction bases not matched to a gene: 5. Germline V gives CDR1 MGHRA, CDR2 YSYEKL. The CDR3 nucleotides read TGCGCCAGCAGCCGACTAGCGGGGTTAAGCTCCTACAATGAGCAGTTCTTC. Residues: CASSRLAGLSSYNEQFF.

The gene calls are TRBV15 and TRBJ2-4; 13 bases align to TRBD2. The CDR3 consists of 15 residues. Germline CDR1 reads LNHNV; CDR2 reads YYDKDF (reference sequence). V shed 5 bases, J shed 7 bases, and the junction held 5 bases outside the gene matches. The CDR3: CATSPWTSGGNIQYF. In nucleotides, the CDR3 is TGTGCCACCAGCCCCTGGACTAGCGGGGGCAACATTCAGTACTTC.

The rearrangement uses TRBV6-5 and TRBJ1-1; D call uncertain. V dropped 7 bases and J dropped 2 bases, with 11 bases sitting between them. Germline CDR1 is MNHEY and CDR2 is SVGAGI. CDR3 length equals 13 residues. The CDR3 is CASTTRINTEAFF. The CDR3 DNA reads TGTGCCAGCACTACTAGGATAAACACTGAAGCTTTCTTT.

The chain employs TRBV28 and TRBJ2-7; TRBD2 is a possible D gene (5 bases). This CDR3 contains 22 residues. Trimming cost V 1 base and J 1 base, with 32 bases left between them. Germline V gene data show CDR1 as MDHEN and CDR2 as SYDVKM. The chain's CDR3 is CASSLYGVPPSSYRRASYEQYF. Written as DNA, the CDR3 is TGTGCCAGCAGTTTATACGGGGTGCCCCCCTCCTCATATCGTAGGGCATCCTACGAGCAGTACTTC. Looking up the rest from reference TRBV28 and TRBJ2-7 gives the full variable domain: DVKVTQSSRYLVKRTGEKVFLECVQDMDHENMFWYRQDPGLGLRLIYFSYDVKMKEKGDIPEGYSVSREKKERFSLILESASTNQTSMYLCASSLYGVPPSSYRRASYEQYFGPGTRLTVT.

V is TRBV7-9 and J is TRBJ2-6; tentatively, D is TRBD2 (5 bases). Trimming removed 1 base at V and 4 bases at J, with 8 bases between. Germline loops: CDR1 SEHNR, CDR2 FQNEAQ (reference sequence). The CDR3 has 15 amino acids. CDR3 DNA sequence: TGTGCCAGCAGCTTAGGGGGAGCCGGGGCCAACGTCCTGACTTTC. It codes for CASSLGGAGANVLTF.

This chain connects TRBV27 to TRBJ2-3, with a weak D call TRBD2 (6 bases). The germline V and J ends were trimmed by 5 bases and 5 bases, with 11 bases remaining between them. Germline assignment: CDR1 MNHEY and CDR2 SMNVEV (reference sequence). The CDR3 consists of 13 residues. CDR3 in DNA: TGTGCCAGCAGTCGGGACTCTAGAGATACGCAGTATTTT. It is translated as CASSRDSRDTQYF.

The chain employs TRBV5-4 and TRBJ2-7; TRBD1 matches at 7 bases. This CDR3 has 16 residues. Germline V gene sequence: CDR1 SGHNT, CDR2 YYREEE (reference sequence). Trimming removed 4 bases from V and 3 bases from J; junction bases left unmatched: 13. The CDR3 is CASSTAETGSLYEQYF. The CDR3 region has the DNA TGTGCCAGCAGCACGGCCGAGACAGGGTCCCTCTACGAGCAGTACTTC.

The rearrangement joins TRBV4-3 to TRBJ2-3, with a weak D call TRBD2 (7 bases). CDR1 and CDR2 (germline): LGHNA, YSLEER. The CDR3 consists of 16 residues. The V end was cut by 0 bases, the J end by 4 bases, with 14 bases between. Here the CDR3 DNA reads TGCGCCAGCAGCCAAGATTCGAGGGGGGGCTCAGATACGCAGTATTTT. This encodes CASSQDSRGGSDTQYF.

The chain has TRBV7-2 and TRBJ2-7, with D possibly matching TRBD1 (6 bases). The germline CDR1 and CDR2 sequences are SGHTA and FQGNSA. V dropped 5 bases and J dropped 4 bases, with 18 bases sitting between them. This CDR3 is built from 15 residues. The CDR3 nucleotides are TGTGCCAGCAGCCCCCGTAAAGGACAGAAATACGAGCAGTACTTC. Protein: CASSPRKGQKYEQYF.

For the CDR3, the DNA is TGTGCCACCAGCAGTGGACAGGGAACCTATGGCTACACCTTC. This sequence encodes CATSSGQGTYGYTF. The rearrangement links TRBV15 to TRBJ1-2, with 8 positions matching TRBD1. After removal of 3 bases from V and 4 bases from J, the junction contained 4 bases not matched to a gene. This CDR3 is built from 14 residues. Germline V gene data show CDR1 as LNHNV and CDR2 as YYDKDF (reference sequence).

The chain links TRBV7-9 to TRBJ2-7; D ambiguous. Germline V gene data show CDR1 as SEHNR and CDR2 as FQNEAQ (reference sequence). This CDR3 region has 11 residues. The germline V and J ends were trimmed by 2 bases and 5 bases, with 4 bases remaining between them. The CDR3 sequence: CASSLSDEQYF. CDR3 nucleotides: TGTGCCAGCAGCTTATCTGACGAGCAGTACTTC.

V usage is TRBV7-9 and J usage is TRBJ1-1; 9 bases align to TRBD1. The ends lost 3 bases at V and 10 bases at J; junction bases unmatched: 9. The germline CDR1 and CDR2 sequences are SEHNR and FQNEAQ (reference sequence). The CDR3 loop spans 14 amino acids. The CDR3 here is CASSFEDRGVGAFF. CDR3 coding DNA: TGTGCCAGCAGCTTTGAAGACAGGGGGGTAGGAGCTTTCTTT.

The rearrangement uses TRBV13 and TRBJ1-2; 8 bases match TRBD1. V was clipped by 3 bases and J by 7 bases; unmatched bases: 4. This CDR3 comprises 13 residues. Germline V gene lookup returns CDR1 PRHDT and CDR2 FYEKMQ (reference sequence). CDR3 DNA: TGTGCCAGCAGCTTTGGACAGGGCTTTGGCTACACCTTC. Its protein product is CASSFGQGFGYTF.

The chain is built from TRBV30 and TRBJ2-7; 8 nucleotides match TRBD1. Germline V gene lookup returns CDR1 GTSNPN and CDR2 SVGIG (reference sequence). The CDR3 consists of 13 residues. Unmatched junction bases numbered 12, after V lost 8 bases and J lost 6 bases. For the CDR3, the DNA is TGTGCCACGAACCGGGACAGGTGGGGCGAGCAGTACTTC. Its protein product is CATNRDRWGEQYF.

The chain uses TRBV9 and TRBJ2-7, with a tentative D call TRBD1 (7 bases). CDR1 SGDLS and CDR2 YYNGEE come from the germline V gene. This CDR3 has 14 residues. With 4 bases removed from V and 3 bases from J, the gap between germline ends came to 14 bases. CDR3 nucleotide sequence: TGTGCCAGCAGCCTAGGGGGGACAGACTACGAGCAGTACTTC. This encodes CASSLGGTDYEQYF.

The V and J genes are TRBV7-3 and TRBJ1-1; weak D call: TRBD1 (6 bases). V was pared by 5 bases and J by 4 bases, with 17 bases between. The CDR3 has 15 amino acids. Per germline, CDR1 SGHTA and CDR2 FQGTGA. In nucleotides, the CDR3 is TGTGCCAGCAGCCGCCGCCAGGGGATTTCCACTGAAGCTTTCTTT. Amino acid sequence: CASSRRQGISTEAFF. Together with reference TRBV7-3 and TRBJ1-1, the CDR3 gives the full variable domain: GAGVSQTPSNKVTEKGKYVELRCDPISGHTALYWYRQSLGQGPEFLIYFQGTGAADDSGLPNDRFFAVRPEGSVSTLKIQRTERGDSAVYLCASSRRQGISTEAFFGQGTRLTVV.

This chain uses TRBV30 with TRBJ2-1, with TRBD1 as a possible D gene (6 bases). Trimming removed 0 bases at V and 1 base at J, with 10 bases between. The CDR3 totals 15 residues. The germline V gene encodes CDR1 GTSNPN and CDR2 SVGIG (reference sequence). CDR3 sequence (DNA): TGTGCCTGGAGTGTGGGGGCCTCATCCTACAATGAGCAGTTCTTC. It codes for CAWSVGASSYNEQFF.

This chain links TRBV2 with TRBJ2-7, with D possibly being TRBD2 (6 bases). The CDR3 spans 15 residues. V was trimmed by 4 bases and J by 0 bases, leaving 13 bases between them. Germline values: CDR1 SNHLY, CDR2 FYNNEI. The CDR3 region has the DNA TGTGCCAGCAGTGCTCCGGGGGTGAGCTCCTACGAGCAGTACTTC. Its translation: CASSAPGVSSYEQYF.

The CDR3 here is CASSGGLAGGNTGELFF. The CDR3 DNA reads as TGTGCCAGCAGCGGAGGTCTAGCGGGGGGGAACACCGGGGAGCTGTTTTTT. The chain is built from TRBV9 and TRBJ2-2, with 11 bases fitting TRBD2. V gave up 3 bases and J gave up 1 base; unmatched junction bases: 5. The CDR3 is made up of 17 amino acids. Germline V gives CDR1 SGDLS, CDR2 YYNGEE.

The J gene is TRBJ2-1, the V gene TRBV6-5; a weak D match, TRBD2 (6 bases). Trimming stripped 0 bases from V and 6 bases from J, with 15 bases between. CDR1 and CDR2 (germline): MNHEY, SVGAGI. There are 16 residues in the CDR3. CDR3 in DNA: TGTGCCAGCAGTTACTCGACGGGGGAAAAGGGCAATGAGCAGTTCTTC. It specifies CASSYSTGEKGNEQFF.

This chain links TRBV11-1 with TRBJ1-1; D is uncertain. From germline, CDR1 is SGHAT and CDR2 FQDESV (reference sequence). V dropped 6 bases and J dropped 1 base, with 6 bases sitting between them. The CDR3 runs to 12 residues. Here the CDR3 DNA reads TGTGCCAGCAGGTACACGAACACTGAAGCTTTCTTT. Its translation: CASRYTNTEAFF.

V and J are TRBV11-2 and TRBJ2-5, with 7 bases that match TRBD2. This CDR3 is 14 amino acids long. Trimming removed 0 bases from V and 5 bases from J; junction bases left unmatched: 3. Germline V gene data show CDR1 as SGHAT and CDR2 as FQNNGV. The CDR3 DNA follows: TGTGCCAGCAGCTTAGAGCGGGGGTGGGAGACCCAGTACTTC. It yields the protein CASSLERGWETQYF.

The V gene is TRBV10-3, the J gene TRBJ1-5; D uncertain. Germline V gene lookup returns CDR1 ENHRY and CDR2 SYGVKD. This CDR3 region has 14 residues. The germline V and J ends were trimmed by 4 bases and 4 bases, with 11 bases remaining between them. As DNA, the CDR3 is TGTGCCATCAGTGGGATGGGCCCAAATCAGCCCCAGCATTTT. Encoded protein: CAISGMGPNQPQHF.